The T cell receptor beta chain under discussion was sequenced for a study of cytomegalovirus exposure and HLA in healthy donors (TCRdb year 2017). Describing the broader study: The 670 or so repertoires of the first cohort and the 95 to 150 validation repertoires were produced on the same platform, according to a later analysis. The study aimed to test whether cataloging public T cell receptors could reveal signatures of past pathogen exposure. Along with the roughly 670-subject first cohort, a separate validation cohort of around 120 different subjects was used. To predict cytomegalovirus infection status, the study brought together high-throughput TCR immunosequencing, statistical association of individual TCRs with disease status, and machine learning. Study-level results and caveats: A later analysis lacked HLA typing for the validation cohort, so it scored co-occurrence in that cohort across all 120 or so repertoires. Three of the identified cytomegalovirus-associated TCR beta chains were confirmed in vitro to be specific for cytomegalovirus antigens. In the study, 150 to 200 TCR beta chains were listed as associated with cytomegalovirus. Most TCR sequences were seen in very few donors, while some public TCRs were found in many individuals. According to the authors, the approach could potentially be generalized to other disease states and immunological phenotypes. The classifier was reported to diagnose cytomegalovirus status with high specificity and sensitivity in both the original cohort and the validation cohort. In a later analysis, TCRs clustered in the first cohort were found to also tend to co-occur in the 120 or so validation repertoires, with over 90% of cluster scores above 0.

The receptor library was made with the immunoSEQ multiplex PCR assay. Per the original workflow: A statistical classification framework was developed to diagnose cytomegalovirus status using the catalog of TCR beta chain sequences. Entries here come from immuneACCESS through TCRdb and include only in-frame sequences with V and J called. Some clones fail to appear in such tables; in the studies checked, an unresolved V gene covers under half of the shortfall, and the cause of the remainder is unknown. The D gene and trimming were derived from the DNA, and the V and J assignments and clone size from that table. A total of 150,000 to 200,000 clones appear in this sample, 86% of them only once. 5% to 7% of the sample is in the top ten clones. Donors formed part of the validation cohort, which comprised over a hundred subjects and was distinct from the first cohort of fewer than 750 subjects. About this clone: This receptor's antigen is unknown. No much larger clone exists at a distance of one base, and base qualities are not known.

Reading from cysteine to phenylalanine, the CDR3 counts 16 amino acids. Of all the DNA, just the CDR3 is kept, 48 bases in frame from base 1. The germline V gene provides CDR1 SGHTA and CDR2 FQGNSA. Trimming accounts for 1 base at V and 4 bases at J, while the number of junction bases matched to no gene is 8. The chain links TRBV7-2 with TRBJ1-2, and 8 junction bases match TRBD1. Sequencing input: PBMCs. The TCR was taken from a woman under 40 in good health and CMV-seronegative. The bases are TGTGCCAGCAGCTTAGTTTTGGGCAGGGGGCTCTATGGCTACACCTTC. The translation is CASSLVLGRGLYGYTF.